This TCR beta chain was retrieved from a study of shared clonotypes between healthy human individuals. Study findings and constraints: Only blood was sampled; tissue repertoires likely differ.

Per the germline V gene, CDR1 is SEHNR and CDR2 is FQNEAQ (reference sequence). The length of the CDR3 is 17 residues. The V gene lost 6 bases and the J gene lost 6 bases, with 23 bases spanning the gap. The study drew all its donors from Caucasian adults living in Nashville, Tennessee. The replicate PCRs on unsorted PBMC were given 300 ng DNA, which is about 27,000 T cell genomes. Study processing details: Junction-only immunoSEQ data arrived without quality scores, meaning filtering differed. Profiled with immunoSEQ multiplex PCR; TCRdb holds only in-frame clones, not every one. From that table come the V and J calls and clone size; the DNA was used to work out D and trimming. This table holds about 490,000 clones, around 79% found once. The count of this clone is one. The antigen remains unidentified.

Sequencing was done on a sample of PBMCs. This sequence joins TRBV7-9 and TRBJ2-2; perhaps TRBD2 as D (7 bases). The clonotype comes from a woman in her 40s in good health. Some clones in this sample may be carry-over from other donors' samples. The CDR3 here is CASSIVRGGARPGELFF. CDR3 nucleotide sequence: TGTGCCAGCAGTATTGTAAGGGGGGGCGCCCGACCCGGGGAGCTGTTTTTT.